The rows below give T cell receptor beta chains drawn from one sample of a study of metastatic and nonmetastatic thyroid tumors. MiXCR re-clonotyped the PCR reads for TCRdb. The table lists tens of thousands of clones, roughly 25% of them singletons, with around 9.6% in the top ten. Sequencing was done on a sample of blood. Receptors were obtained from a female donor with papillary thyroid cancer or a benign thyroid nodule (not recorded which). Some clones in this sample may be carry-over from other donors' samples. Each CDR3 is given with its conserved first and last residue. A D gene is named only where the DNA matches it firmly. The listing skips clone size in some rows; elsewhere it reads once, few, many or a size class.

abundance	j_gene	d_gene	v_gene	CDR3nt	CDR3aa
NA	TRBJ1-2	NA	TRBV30	TGTGCCTGGACTTCTTCGCCGGGCTATGGCTACACCTTC	CAWTSSPGYGYTF
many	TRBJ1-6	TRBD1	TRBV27	TGTGCCAGCAAACGACAGGGAGTCAATACTTCACCCCTCCACTTT	CASKRQGVNTSPLHF
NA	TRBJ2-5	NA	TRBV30	TGTGCCTGGAGTCCGGCCAGACAAGAGACCCAGCACTTC	CAWSPARQETQHF
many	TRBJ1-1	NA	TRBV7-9	TGTGCCAGCAGCTTAGGGCAGAACACTGAAGCTTTCTTT	CASSLGQNTEAFF
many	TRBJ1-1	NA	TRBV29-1	TGCAGCGTTGGAGGGAACACGGTGGCCACGGGGACTGAAGCTTTCTTT	CSVGGNTVATGTEAFF
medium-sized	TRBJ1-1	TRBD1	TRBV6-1	TGTGCCAGCAGGCAAATTCGACAGGGGGCGCTGAACACTGAAGCTTTCTTT	CASRQIRQGALNTEAFF
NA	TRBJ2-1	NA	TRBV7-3	TGTGCCAGCAGCACAACGTGGTCGACAGGCTACAATGAGCAGTTCTTC	CASSTTWSTGYNEQFF
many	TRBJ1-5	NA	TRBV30	TGTGCCTGGAGCCCGGACAGCAATCAGCCCCAGCATTTT	CAWSPDSNQPQHF
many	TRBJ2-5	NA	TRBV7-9	TGTGCCAGCAGCTCCCAGTTAGGGGGGTATGGAGAGACCCAGTACTTC	CASSSQLGGYGETQYF
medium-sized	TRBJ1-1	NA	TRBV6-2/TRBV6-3	TGTGCCAGCAGAGAGGGCACTGAAGCTTTCTTT	CASREGTEAFF
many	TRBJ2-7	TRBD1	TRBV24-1	TGTGCCACCAGTGATTTGCGACAGGGCTACGAGCAGTACTTC	CATSDLRQGYEQYF
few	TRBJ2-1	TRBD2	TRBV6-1	TGTGCCAGCAGTGAGCAGCGGGAGTGGAATGAGCAGTTCTTC	CASSEQREWNEQFF
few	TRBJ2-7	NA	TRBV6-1	TGTGCCAGCAGTGAATCCGTGACTAAGCATTCCTACGAGCAGTACTTC	CASSESVTKHSYEQYF
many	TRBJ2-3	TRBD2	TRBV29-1	TGCAGCGTTGAAAAGACTAGCGGGCTTGATACGCAGTATTTT	CSVEKTSGLDTQYF
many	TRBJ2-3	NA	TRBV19	TGTGCCAGTAGTATAGGGTTAAGAGGGTCAGATACGCAGTATTTT	CASSIGLRGSDTQYF
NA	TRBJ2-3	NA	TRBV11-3	TGTCCCAGCAGCTTAGCAGGATCTAGCACATATACGCAGTATTTT	CPSSLAGSSTYTQYF
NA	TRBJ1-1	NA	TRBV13	TGTGCCAGCTCTGAAGGGGGTTTTACTGAAGCTTTCTTT	CASSEGGFTEAFF
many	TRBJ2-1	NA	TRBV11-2	TGTGCCAGCCGCAGGGGGGGCCCTAAAGCGTTCTCCTACAATGAGCAGTTCTTC	CASRRGGPKAFSYNEQFF
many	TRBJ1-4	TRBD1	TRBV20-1	TGCAGTGCTAGAGATTTTAGACAGGGAGGCGAAAAACTGTTTTTT	CSARDFRQGGEKLFF
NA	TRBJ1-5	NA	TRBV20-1	TGCAGTGCTAGTTGGGTTCGCAATCAGCCCCAGCATTTT	CSASWVRNQPQHF
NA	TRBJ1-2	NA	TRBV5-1	TGCGCCAGCAGCTTAGACGACAGCTATGGCTACACCTTC	CASSLDDSYGYTF
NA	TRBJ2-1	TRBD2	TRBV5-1	TGCGCCAGCAGCTTGGGTACTAGCGGGAGTGGTGAGCAGTTCTTC	CASSLGTSGSGEQFF
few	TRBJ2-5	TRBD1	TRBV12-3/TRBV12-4	TGTGCCAGCAGTAGAACAGGGGCGGAAGAGACCCAGTACTTC	CASSRTGAEETQYF
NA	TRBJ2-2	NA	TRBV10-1	TGCGCCAGCAGTGTGCTATCCGGCGAGCTGTTTTTT	CASSVLSGELFF
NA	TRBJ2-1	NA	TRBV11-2	TGTGCCAGCAGCTTCAGGGGCGGGGAACACAATGAGCAGTTCTTC	CASSFRGGEHNEQFF
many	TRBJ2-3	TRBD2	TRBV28	TGTGCCAGCAGTCTCCTGGGGGGGAACGCGCAGTATTTT	CASSLLGGNAQYF
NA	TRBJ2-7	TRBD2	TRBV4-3	TGCGCCAGCAGCCAAGTGGCGGGACTAGCGGGCGAGCAGTACTTC	CASSQVAGLAGEQYF
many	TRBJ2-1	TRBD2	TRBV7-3	TGTGCCAGCAGCTTACGGGGCGGGAGCTCGCTTGAGCAGTTCTTC	CASSLRGGSSLEQFF
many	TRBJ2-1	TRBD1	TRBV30	TGTGCCTGGAATATGCGACAGGGGTGGAATGAGCAGTTCTTC	CAWNMRQGWNEQFF
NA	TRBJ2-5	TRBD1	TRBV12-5	TGTGATTGTGGTGGGACAGAACAAGAGACCCAGTACTTC	CDCGGTEQETQYF
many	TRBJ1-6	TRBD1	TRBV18	TGTGCCAGCTCACTCGGGACAGGGAATAATTCACCCCTCCACTTT	CASSLGTGNNSPLHF
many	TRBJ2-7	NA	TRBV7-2	TGTGCCAGCAGCCAGAGGGCAGGGTGGGGTGGTGAGCAGTACTTC	CASSQRAGWGGEQYF
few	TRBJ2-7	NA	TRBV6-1	TGTGCCAGCAGTGATCTGGATGGGCATAGCTTATTC	CASSDLDGHSLF
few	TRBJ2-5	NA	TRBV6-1	TGTGCCAGCAGTGAAGCGGGGGGCCAAGAGACCCAGTACTTC	CASSEAGGQETQYF
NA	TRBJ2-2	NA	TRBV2	TGTGCCAGCAGTGCCGACACCGGGGAGCTGTTTTTT	CASSADTGELFF
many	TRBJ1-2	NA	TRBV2	TGTGCCAGCATGGGGGACAACAAAATCTACACCTTC	CASMGDNKIYTF
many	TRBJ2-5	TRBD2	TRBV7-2	TGTGCCAGCAGCTTAACTAGCGGGACCGGAGAGACCCAGTACTTC	CASSLTSGTGETQYF
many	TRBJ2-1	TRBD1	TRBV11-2	TGTGCCAGCACCCCGGGACAGATATACAATGAGCAGTTCTTC	CASTPGQIYNEQFF
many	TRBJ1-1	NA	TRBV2	TGTGCCAGCAGTGTTATTGTGGTCGCGGAAGCTTTCTTT	CASSVIVVAEAFF
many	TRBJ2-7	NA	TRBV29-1	TGCAGCGTTAGGGGGGGGAGCTACGAGCAGTACTTC	CSVRGGSYEQYF